Following are 22 T cell receptor beta chains from one sample sequenced in a study of T-cell memory formation after mild COVID-19. TCRdb re-derived calls from the 5' RACE reads in MiXCR, one entry per CDR3 protein. The sample holds a few hundred thousand distinct CDR3 sequences, more than 20% seen once. Sequenced: PBMCs or a T cell subset sorted from them (not recorded which). All receptors derive from an adult woman who had mild COVID-19 (a few samples of this study predate the infection). Cell type and time point are not known.

This clonotype was picked up a small number of times. The rearrangement uses TRBV15 and TRBJ2-3, with 9 nucleotides matching TRBD2. Trimming cost V 4 bases and J 3 bases; bases outside gene matches: 8. Germline loops: CDR1 LNHNV, CDR2 YYDKDF (reference sequence). The CDR3 consists of 16 residues. The CDR3 protein is CATSMFGGGATDTQYF. The CDR3 region has the DNA TGTGCCACCAGCATGTTTGGCGGGGGGGCAACAGATACGCAGTATTTT.

This rearrangement joins TRBV28 to TRBJ2-3; D remains ambiguous. This CDR3 spans 13 amino acids. Germline V gene data show CDR1 as MDHEN and CDR2 as SYDVKM. Trimming removed 4 bases at V and 6 bases at J, with 11 bases between. The CDR3 sequence is CASSSHLRDTQYF. As DNA, the CDR3 is TGTGCCAGCAGTTCCCACCTTAGGGATACGCAGTATTTT.

The V and J genes are TRBV27 and TRBJ1-5, with a tentative D call TRBD1 (5 bases). The CDR3 runs to 15 residues. The germline V gene encodes CDR1 MNHEY and CDR2 SMNVEV (reference sequence). Trimming removed 5 bases from V and 1 base from J, with 12 bases in between. The CDR3 nucleotides are TGTGCCAGCAGTCGCGACAGAGCAAGCAATCAGCCCCAGCATTTT. Translation gives CASSRDRASNQPQHF.

The CDR3 coding sequence is TGCAGTGCTAGTCCCGGGACAGCTCAAGAGACCCAGTACTTC. Protein: CSASPGTAQETQYF. The chain recombines TRBV20-1 with TRBJ2-5, with TRBD1 identical over 7 bases. Germline V gene lookup returns CDR1 DFQATT and CDR2 SNEGSKA (reference sequence). The V and J ends lost 3 bases and 2 bases, in that order; junction bases with no gene match: 6. This CDR3 contains 14 residues.

V is TRBV5-1 and J is TRBJ1-6, with 7 bases matching TRBD1. Trimming cost V 4 bases and J 0 bases; bases outside gene matches: 4. Germline loops: CDR1 SGHRS, CDR2 YFSETQ. The CDR3 covers 16 residues. The CDR3 coding sequence is TGCGCCAGCAGCAGAGGGGGCAGCTCCTATAATTCACCCCTCCACTTT. Its protein product is CASSRGGSSYNSPLHF.

The rearrangement uses TRBV10-3 and TRBJ2-7; tentative D call: TRBD2 (5 bases). Germline V gene data show CDR1 as ENHRY and CDR2 as SYGVKD. The germline V and J ends were trimmed by 0 bases and 2 bases, with 14 bases remaining between them. The CDR3 is 16 residues long. CDR3 sequence (DNA): TGTGCCATCAGTGAGTCGGCGGGCAGGTTTACCTACGAGCAGTACTTC. Translating gives CAISESAGRFTYEQYF.

This clonotype was detected ten times or more. V usage is TRBV7-8 and J usage is TRBJ2-3; D possibly corresponds to TRBD2 (6 bases). Germline loops: CDR1 SGHVS, CDR2 FQNEAQ. This CDR3 spans 16 amino acids. The ends were cut back, 1 base at V and 4 bases at J, with 15 bases in the middle. The CDR3 loop is CASSLVGGELSDTQYF. The CDR3 region has the DNA TGTGCCAGCAGCTTAGTGGGGGGAGAGCTGTCAGATACGCAGTATTTT.

This clonotype turned up a few times. The rearrangement uses TRBV21-1 and TRBJ1-1; no check of the table's D call, TRBD1, against the DNA was made. TRBV21-1 is a recognized pseudogene. The CDR3 covers 13 residues. The CDR3 loop reads CATPQGLNTEAFF. The DNA for the CDR3 is TGTGCCACCCCCCAGGGGCTGAACACTGAAGCTTTCTTT.

This clonotype was found many times. The chain uses TRBV3-1 and TRBJ2-2; 8 bases are shared with TRBD1. J lost 3 bases, V lost 4 bases, and 10 bases had no gene match. This CDR3 contains 17 residues. Germline values: CDR1 LGHDT, CDR2 YNNKEL (reference sequence). For the CDR3, the DNA is TGTGCCAGCAGCCCTGTGGGCAGGGGGCAGTACACCGGGGAGCTGTTTTTT. Protein: CASSPVGRGQYTGELFF.

This clonotype came up a few times. The chain links TRBV2 to TRBJ2-1, with D tentatively TRBD1 (5 bases). V gave up 4 bases and J gave up 4 bases, with 11 bases separating them. Germline CDR1 SNHLY, CDR2 FYNNEI. The CDR3 extends over 14 amino acids. The CDR3 DNA follows: TGTGCCAGCAGTGTAGGGGTACGGTACAATGAGCAGTTCTTC. Translated, it gives CASSVGVRYNEQFF.

In this sample, this clonotype turned up a few times. The gene calls are TRBV4-3 and TRBJ2-4; TRBD1 might be the D (5 bases). This CDR3 has 13 amino acids. Trimming cost V 0 bases and J 13 bases, with 13 bases left between them. In germline, CDR1 is LGHNA, CDR2 YSLEER. The CDR3 nucleotides read TGCGCCAGCAGCCAAGATAAGGGGTCTCCACAGTACTTC. Translating it yields CASSQDKGSPQYF.

The V call is TRBV20-1, the J call TRBJ2-7; 7 bases fit TRBD1. The V gene end was trimmed by 1 base and the J gene end by 2 bases; junction bases not matched to a gene: 8. The CDR3 contains 15 residues. Per the germline V gene, CDR1 is DFQATT and CDR2 is SNEGSKA (reference sequence). The DNA for the CDR3 is TGCAGTGCTAGAGCTGGACAGGCCTCTACCTACGAGCAGTACTTC. It yields the protein CSARAGQASTYEQYF.

The chain couples TRBV20-1 to TRBJ2-7; D remains ambiguous. The CDR3 consists of 14 residues. Trimming stripped 2 bases from V and 0 bases from J, with 11 bases between. The V gene's germline CDR1 is DFQATT and CDR2 SNEGSKA (reference sequence). The CDR3 DNA reads TGCAGTGCTAGATCCATTACAGCCTCCTACGAGCAGTACTTC. As protein: CSARSITASYEQYF.

This chain uses TRBV5-1 with TRBJ2-3; 9 bases align to TRBD2. With 3 bases clipped from V and 14 bases from J, the junction kept 10 bases outside the gene matches. Per the germline V gene, CDR1 is SGHRS and CDR2 is YFSETQ. This CDR3 has 13 residues. The CDR3 spells CASSSISGTSLYF. The CDR3 nucleotides read TGCGCCAGCAGCTCCATCTCCGGGACTAGCTTGTATTTT.

This chain uses TRBV10-3 with TRBJ2-3; no reliable D call. The CDR3 runs 13 residues. Trimming cost V 3 bases and J 3 bases, with 7 bases left between them. Germline V gives CDR1 ENHRY, CDR2 SYGVKD. Here the CDR3 DNA reads TGTGCCATCAGTGAATGGGCTACAGATACGCAGTATTTT. This codes for CAISEWATDTQYF.

The chain joins TRBV5-1 to TRBJ1-1; TRBD1 agrees at 10 bases. V dropped 1 base and J dropped 5; count of bases not matched to a gene: 5. The germline V gene has CDR1 SGHRS and CDR2 YFSETQ. This CDR3 has 15 amino acids. The CDR3 reads CASSLFRDRGTEAFF. CDR3 DNA: TGCGCCAGCAGCTTGTTTCGGGACAGGGGTACTGAAGCTTTCTTT.

This clonotype was observed a few times. The J gene is TRBJ2-7, the V gene TRBV5-1, with D unresolved. This CDR3 comprises 13 residues. V was pared by 2 bases and J by 4 bases, with 10 bases between. Germline V gene data show CDR1 as SGHRS and CDR2 as YFSETQ. This chain's CDR3 is CASSLKVTYEQYF. The CDR3 DNA reads as TGCGCCAGCAGCTTAAAAGTCACGTACGAGCAGTACTTC.

The chain recombines TRBV5-1 with TRBJ2-3; 8 nucleotides align to TRBD1. The germline V gene has CDR1 SGHRS and CDR2 YFSETQ. The CDR3 runs 11 residues. J was trimmed by 13 bases and V by 4 bases; bases with no gene match: 5. DNA for the CDR3: TGCGCCAGCAGCCTGGGGACAGGAGAGTATTTT. Translated: CASSLGTGEYF.

The chain combines TRBV18 with TRBJ2-5; TRBD1 agrees at 7 bases. This CDR3 contains 14 residues. Germline CDR1 reads KGHSH; CDR2 reads LQKENI. J lost 2 bases, V lost 8 bases, and 8 bases had no gene match. The CDR3 bases are TGTGCCAGCGCACGGACAGGAGGACAAGAGACCCAGTACTTC. It translates to CASARTGGQETQYF.

This clonotype was counted a few times. The V and J genes are TRBV12-3 or TRBV12-4 and TRBJ2-1; D call uncertain. The CDR3 has 14 amino acids. Trimming took 9 bases from V and 4 from J, leaving 16 bases between them. DNA for the CDR3: TGTGCCAGTGAAGTTGGCGGTAGTTACAATGAGCAGTTCTTC. This codes for CASEVGGSYNEQFF.

V and J are TRBV3-1 and TRBJ1-1; 9 bases are shared with TRBD1. This CDR3 spans 14 amino acids. Germline assignment: CDR1 LGHDT and CDR2 YNNKEL (reference sequence). J lost 4 bases, V lost 5 bases, and 5 bases had no gene match. The CDR3 sequence is CASSWGQGSTEAFF. CDR3 coding DNA: TGTGCCAGCAGCTGGGGACAGGGAAGCACTGAAGCTTTCTTT.

Details on this clonotype: This may be a read error: a much more frequent sequence differs by one nucleotide. This chain uses TRBV5-5 with TRBJ1-1; D is uncertain. The CDR3 is 14 amino acids. Germline CDR1 reads SGHKS; CDR2 reads YYEKEE (reference sequence). Trimming left V 4 bases short and J 5 bases short, with 15 bases between. CDR3 region: CASSPVMRETEAFF. For the CDR3, the DNA is TGTGCCAGCAGCCCGGTGATGAGGGAGACTGAAGCTTTCTTT.